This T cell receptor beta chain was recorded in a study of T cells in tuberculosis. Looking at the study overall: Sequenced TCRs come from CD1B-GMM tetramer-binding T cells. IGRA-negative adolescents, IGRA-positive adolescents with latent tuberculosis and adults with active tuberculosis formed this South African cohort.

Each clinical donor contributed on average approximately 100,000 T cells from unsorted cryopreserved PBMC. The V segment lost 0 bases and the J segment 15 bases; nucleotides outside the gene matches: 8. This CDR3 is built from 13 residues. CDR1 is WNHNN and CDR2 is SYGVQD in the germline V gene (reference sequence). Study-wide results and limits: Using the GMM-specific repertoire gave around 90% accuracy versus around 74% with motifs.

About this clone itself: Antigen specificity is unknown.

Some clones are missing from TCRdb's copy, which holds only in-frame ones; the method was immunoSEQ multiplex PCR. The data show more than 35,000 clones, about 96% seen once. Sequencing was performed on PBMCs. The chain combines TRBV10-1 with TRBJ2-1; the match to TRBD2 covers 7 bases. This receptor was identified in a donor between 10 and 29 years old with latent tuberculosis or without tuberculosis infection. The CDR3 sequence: CASSESWGGTRFF. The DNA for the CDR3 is TGCGCCAGCAGTGAGTCATGGGGGGGTACGAGGTTCTTC.